A selection of T cell receptor beta chains follows, all from one sample in a study of T-cell reconstitution after alpha-beta-depleted transplantation in children. TCRdb re-called the PCR reads with MiXCR, one entry per CDR3 protein. The sample comprises tens of thousands of distinct CDR3 sequences, 15% to 20% of which are singletons, and about 51% rests with the top ten. The sample was PBMCs, mostly from graft donor cells, taken 360 days after TCRalphabeta/CD19-depleted stem cell transplant. Receptors were obtained from a male patient aged 2-15 years who had a stem cell transplant for acute lymphoblastic leukemia, so the T cells may come from the graft donor. Both conserved end residues are part of each CDR3. The order of the fields is V gene, J gene, clone size, D gene, CDR3 DNA, CDR3 protein. The D gene is left open where the match is weak. A clone size is listed for some rows: how often the clone was seen (once, few, many), or a class if it is expanded.

v_call: TRBV20-1
j_call: TRBJ2-4
clone_size: NA
d_call: NA
cdr3_nt: TGCAGTGCTCGCCCGGGACTAGCCAAAAACATTCAGTACTTC
cdr3_aa: CSARPGLAKNIQYF

v_call: TRBV5-5
j_call: TRBJ1-2
clone_size: NA
d_call: NA
cdr3_nt: TGTGCCAGCAGCTCGGTAGCGGGCTACACCTTC
cdr3_aa: CASSSVAGYTF

v_call: TRBV20-1
j_call: TRBJ2-1
clone_size: few
d_call: NA
cdr3_nt: TGCAGTGCAAGGGTGCACCGGGACCCTCCGAGCTTC
cdr3_aa: CSARVHRDPPSF

v_call: TRBV6-5
j_call: TRBJ1-5
clone_size: NA
d_call: NA
cdr3_nt: TGTGCCAGCAGTTACTACGGGGAAAGCAATCAGCCCCAGCATTTT
cdr3_aa: CASSYYGESNQPQHF

v_call: TRBV5-1
j_call: TRBJ2-1
clone_size: few
d_call: NA
cdr3_nt: TGCGCCAGCAGCTTGGAACTAGTCGGGAGAGACACTGAGCAGTTCTTC
cdr3_aa: CASSLELVGRDTEQFF

v_call: TRBV20-1
j_call: TRBJ2-7
clone_size: NA
d_call: TRBD1
cdr3_nt: TGCAGTGCTAGAGGACAGGGGTCCTACGAGCAGTACTTC
cdr3_aa: CSARGQGSYEQYF

v_call: TRBV19
j_call: TRBJ2-1
clone_size: NA
d_call: NA
cdr3_nt: TGTGCCAGTAGTATACGGACGGGAGAGCACCTCAATGAGCAGTTCTTC
cdr3_aa: CASSIRTGEHLNEQFF

v_call: TRBV11-3
j_call: TRBJ2-2
clone_size: many
d_call: NA
cdr3_nt: TGTGCCAGCAGCTACGTCAGGGACTCCGGGGAGCTGTTTTTT
cdr3_aa: CASSYVRDSGELFF

v_call: TRBV25-1
j_call: TRBJ2-3
clone_size: NA
d_call: TRBD1
cdr3_nt: TGTGCCAGCAGTCTACAGGGGTTTAGCACAGATACGCAGTATTTT
cdr3_aa: CASSLQGFSTDTQYF

v_call: TRBV5-1
j_call: TRBJ2-3
clone_size: NA
d_call: TRBD1
cdr3_nt: TGCGCCAGCAGCTTGGGACAGGGGGCTGCAGATACGCAGTATTTT
cdr3_aa: CASSLGQGAADTQYF

v_call: TRBV11-1
j_call: TRBJ2-3
clone_size: few
d_call: TRBD2
cdr3_nt: TGTGCCAGCAGCCTAAGGCCGCTAGCGGGAGGGCTCGGCACAGATACGCAGTATTTT
cdr3_aa: CASSLRPLAGGLGTDTQYF

v_call: TRBV10-3
j_call: TRBJ2-7
clone_size: many
d_call: TRBD1
cdr3_nt: TGTGCCATCAGCCTCCGGGACAGCGGCACCTACGAGCAGTACTTC
cdr3_aa: CAISLRDSGTYEQYF

v_call: TRBV2
j_call: TRBJ2-7
clone_size: few
d_call: NA
cdr3_nt: TGTGCCAGCAGTGAAGTATATAGAAGGAACGAGCAGTACTTC
cdr3_aa: CASSEVYRRNEQYF

v_call: TRBV7-7
j_call: TRBJ2-3
clone_size: many
d_call: NA
cdr3_nt: TGTGCTAGCAGCCCCCATCCCGCAGATACGCAGTATTTT
cdr3_aa: CASSPHPADTQYF

v_call: TRBV12-3/TRBV12-4
j_call: TRBJ2-3
clone_size: NA
d_call: NA
cdr3_nt: TGTGCCAGCTCAGAGGGCCCGACAGATACGCAGTATTTT
cdr3_aa: CASSEGPTDTQYF

v_call: TRBV5-1
j_call: TRBJ2-5
clone_size: NA
d_call: TRBD2
cdr3_nt: TGCGCCAGCAGCTCCGGACTAGCGGGTACTAAAGAGACCCAGTACTTC
cdr3_aa: CASSSGLAGTKETQYF

v_call: TRBV6-1
j_call: TRBJ2-6
clone_size: few
d_call: TRBD2
cdr3_nt: TGTGCCAGCAGCCGCCTGGGACTAGCGGGCCTCTCTGGGGCCAACGTCCTGACTTTC
cdr3_aa: CASSRLGLAGLSGANVLTF

v_call: TRBV5-1
j_call: TRBJ2-7
clone_size: NA
d_call: TRBD2
cdr3_nt: TGCGCCAGCAGCATGGGACTAGCGCCCTACGAGCAGTACTTC
cdr3_aa: CASSMGLAPYEQYF

v_call: TRBV5-1
j_call: TRBJ2-3
clone_size: few
d_call: NA
cdr3_nt: TGCGCCAGCAGCCCACTCTACCGAATGGCCGGGATTCTCACAGATACGCAGTATTTT
cdr3_aa: CASSPLYRMAGILTDTQYF

v_call: TRBV7-2
j_call: TRBJ2-7
clone_size: NA
d_call: TRBD2
cdr3_nt: TGTGCCAGCAGCCTGGGACTAGCGGGAGAGGGCGAGCAGTACTTC
cdr3_aa: CASSLGLAGEGEQYF

v_call: TRBV5-6
j_call: TRBJ2-7
clone_size: NA
d_call: TRBD1
cdr3_nt: TGTGCCAGCAGCTTGGTCAGGGGGCGACCCCGCAACACCTACGAGCAGTACTTC
cdr3_aa: CASSLVRGRPRNTYEQYF

v_call: TRBV5-4
j_call: TRBJ1-1
clone_size: NA
d_call: NA
cdr3_nt: TGTGCCAGCAGCGTGAACACTGAAGCTTTCTTT
cdr3_aa: CASSVNTEAFF

v_call: TRBV7-8
j_call: TRBJ2-3
clone_size: NA
d_call: TRBD1
cdr3_nt: TGTGCCAGCAGCATCAGGACAGGGACAGATACGCAGTATTTT
cdr3_aa: CASSIRTGTDTQYF

v_call: TRBV20-1
j_call: TRBJ2-1
clone_size: few
d_call: NA
cdr3_nt: TGCAGTGCTAGAGAGGCGAGGAGGAGTGGGAAAAGGGAGCAGTTCTTC
cdr3_aa: CSAREARRSGKREQFF

v_call: TRBV9
j_call: TRBJ2-2
clone_size: NA
d_call: TRBD1
cdr3_nt: TGTGCCAGCAGCCGGACAGGGAGCACCGGGGAGCTGTTTTTT
cdr3_aa: CASSRTGSTGELFF

v_call: TRBV5-1
j_call: TRBJ2-2
clone_size: NA
d_call: NA
cdr3_nt: TGCGCCAGCAGCCAAAAGGGGCGGGACGCGAACACCGGGGAGCTGTTTTTT
cdr3_aa: CASSQKGRDANTGELFF

v_call: TRBV5-1
j_call: TRBJ2-1
clone_size: NA
d_call: NA
cdr3_nt: TGCGCCAGCAGCTTGAGTGTGGGTTTAGGGGACAATGAGCAGTTCTTC
cdr3_aa: CASSLSVGLGDNEQFF

v_call: TRBV10-3
j_call: TRBJ2-2
clone_size: NA
d_call: TRBD1
cdr3_nt: TGTGCCACCCCCGGGACAGGGAAGCGGAAGAACACCGGGGAGCTGTTTTTT
cdr3_aa: CATPGTGKRKNTGELFF

v_call: TRBV18
j_call: TRBJ2-5
clone_size: NA
d_call: NA
cdr3_nt: TGTGCCAGCTCACCGGTTAGAGCAGAGACCCAGTACTTC
cdr3_aa: CASSPVRAETQYF

v_call: TRBV11-1
j_call: TRBJ2-3
clone_size: NA
d_call: NA
cdr3_nt: TGTGCCAGCAGCTTACCCCTAGGACAGTCGGCTAGCACAGATACGCAGTATTTT
cdr3_aa: CASSLPLGQSASTDTQYF

v_call: TRBV15
j_call: TRBJ2-7
clone_size: many
d_call: NA
cdr3_nt: TGTGCCACCAGCAGGGGGGGATCTCTCTACGAGCAGTACTTC
cdr3_aa: CATSRGGSLYEQYF

v_call: TRBV2
j_call: TRBJ2-1
clone_size: NA
d_call: NA
cdr3_nt: TGTGCCAGCAGGCATAGTTCGGGTGAGCAGTTCTTC
cdr3_aa: CASRHSSGEQFF

v_call: TRBV29-1
j_call: TRBJ2-3
clone_size: few
d_call: NA
cdr3_nt: TGCAGCGTTGATAGGTCAGATACGCAGTATTTT
cdr3_aa: CSVDRSDTQYF